This T cell receptor beta chain emerged from a study of OX40 agonist ivuxolimab in advanced cancers. Broadly, across the study: Ivuxolimab was a fully human IgG2 agonistic monoclonal antibody targeting the costimulatory receptor OX40 (CD134). The purpose of peripheral TCRbeta sequencing was to test whether ivuxolimab changed TCR sequence diversity and led to clonal T-cell expansion. Of the roughly 52 dose-escalation patients, hepatocellular carcinoma was present in about 20, melanoma in around 15, renal cell carcinoma in 9 and head and neck cancer in 9. Intravenous ivuxolimab was administered to patients every 2 weeks at six dose levels: 0.01, 0.1, 0.3, 1.5, 3 and 10 mg/kg. In the dose-escalation cohort, roughly 80% of patients were male, and the mean age was roughly 60 years, with a range of 23 to 79. Prior anti-PD-1, anti-PD-L1 or anti-CTLA-4 therapy was permitted, and checkpoint inhibitors had been received by under 50% of dose-escalation patients. The monotherapy dose-escalation portion (N = 52 patients) of the phase I ivuxolimab trial is reported in the paper. Three dose-escalation patients achieved partial responses, one with hepatocellular carcinoma and two with cutaneous melanoma. The investigation overall reported the following: After ivuxolimab, expanded clones were on average more numerous among CD8+ T cells than among CD4+ T cells. In the 0.1-3.0 mg/kg groups, partial responders had among the lowest normalized peripheral clonal expansion, particularly in CD8+ T cells. The antigen specificity of the peripheral T cells that underwent clonal expansion was not determined. Low levels of normalized T-cell clonal expansion were also shown by some nonresponding patients. At doses of 0.1 to 3.0 mg/kg, clonal expansion of both CD4+ and CD8+ T cells in blood was seen between baseline and week 6.

As to this clone: No cognate antigen has been identified for it. No per-base quality is available; no much larger clone lies one base away.

After removal of 1 base from V and 1 base from J, the junction retains 1 base not matched to a gene. The CDR3 numbers 15 residues from cysteine through phenylalanine. CDR3 DNA only is kept here, 45 bases in frame from base 1. As encoded in the germline V gene, CDR1 is MNHNS while CDR2 is SASEGT. The trial excluded patients who had a history of autoimmune disease or who were on systemic immunosuppression. Peripheral blood for TCR sequencing was drawn from every dose cohort at baseline, at cycle 4 day 1 and at cycle 7 day 1. The samples were taken from a phase I, first-in-human, multicenter, open-label dose-escalation trial of ivuxolimab. Adults with locally advanced or metastatic melanoma, renal cell, hepatocellular, or head and neck squamous cell carcinoma were enrolled in the trial. Before TCR sequencing, CD4+ and CD8+ T cells were separately sorted from peripheral blood. Genomic DNA was extracted from sorted cells for sequencing of the TCRbeta CDR3 region. TCRbeta CDR3 regions were sequenced using the immunoSEQ Assay. TCRdb carries this immuneACCESS record with in-frame sequences only. Its versions omit some clonotypes, under half of them owing to an unresolved V gene in the studies checked, with the rest unexplained. The sample table holds roughly 60,000 clones, of which approximately 91% were seen once. The ten biggest clones cover around 1.7% of the sample.

The chain couples TRBV6-1 to TRBJ2-3, with TRBD1 matching 8 junction bases. This TCR was recovered from an adult with an advanced solid tumor such as melanoma, head and neck, liver or kidney cancer. The sample in question was CD4+ or CD8+ T cells sorted from blood, obtained in a trial of the OX40 agonist ivuxolimab. The CDR3 has the sequence CASSEGGQGTDTQYF. The sequenced DNA is TGTGCCAGCAGTGAAGGGGGACAGGGCACAGATACGCAGTATTTT.